This T cell receptor (beta chain) was sequenced in a study of metastatic and nonmetastatic thyroid tumors. Across the whole study: Repertoires of blood and of tissue (tumor or nodule) from malignant and benign thyroid patients were compared.

This clone occurred a few times. Methods used by the authors: Across clinicopathological groups, CDR3 differences served as the basis for building a distant-metastasis classifier for papillary thyroid cancer. With MiXCR, TCRdb called clones anew from the PCR reads. The V and J calls, along with clone size, are taken from TCRdb and not from the paper's own processing. The repertoire holds 20,000 or so clones, with approximately 40% as singletons. Per germline, CDR1 MNHEY and CDR2 SVGAGI. The junction had 10 bases not matched to a gene; V was cut back by 7 bases and J by 0 bases. The CDR3 contains 17 residues. All patients were untreated before thyroid surgery.

The receptor comes from a male donor with papillary thyroid cancer or a benign thyroid nodule (not recorded which). Some clones in this sample may be carry-over from other donors' samples. Sequences were obtained from blood. The chain has TRBV6-5 and TRBJ1-3, with TRBD1 identical over 9 bases. CDR3 loop: CASITGGASTSGNTIYF. The CDR3, as DNA: TGTGCCAGCATTACAGGGGGCGCTTCGACCTCTGGAAACACCATATATTTT.